This T cell receptor beta chain is from a study of tumor-infiltrating lymphocytes in primary liver carcinoma. Total RNA amounting to around 540 ng was the source from which TCR beta cDNA was made with a constant-region primer. Slightly modified ARM-PCR served as the procedure for the TCR beta libraries. These libraries came from three rounds of nested multiplex PCR. It was with TRBV1-TRBV30 forward primers and a C-beta reverse primer that the first two PCR rounds were run, at 10 cycles each. TCRdb reanalysed the multiplex PCR reads using MiXCR and keeps one entry per CDR3 protein. Altogether 20,000 to 25,000 distinct CDR3 sequences are present, 75% to 80% being singletons, with the ten largest covering under 45%. Joint extraction of RNA and DNA used roughly 20-33 mg of bulk tissue that was unsorted. The CDR3 spans 17 residues. Germline loops: CDR1 PRHDT, CDR2 FYEKMQ (reference sequence). Points on this clonotype: The junction departs from the called germline gene at one end, perhaps through a read error.

The chain carries TRBV13 and TRBJ1-1; D is unresolved. The TCR originated in a woman under 40 with primary liver carcinoma and hepatitis B virus infection. Sequences were obtained from liver tumor tissue from sampling region 1. Subset specified: tumor region T1, superior pole. The CDR3 region has the DNA TGTGGCAGCAACTTAGGAGGGTTTGGTATTGAGGGCACTGAAGCTTTCTTT. Translated, it gives CGSNLGGFGIEGTEAFF.